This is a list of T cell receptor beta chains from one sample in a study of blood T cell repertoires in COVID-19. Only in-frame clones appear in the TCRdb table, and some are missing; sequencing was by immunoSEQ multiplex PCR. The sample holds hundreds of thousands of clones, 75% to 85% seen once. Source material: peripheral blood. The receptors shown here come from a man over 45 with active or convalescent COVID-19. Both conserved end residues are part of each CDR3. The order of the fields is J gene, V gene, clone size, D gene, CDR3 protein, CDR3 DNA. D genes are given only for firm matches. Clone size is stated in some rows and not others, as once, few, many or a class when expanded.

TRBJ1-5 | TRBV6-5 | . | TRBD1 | CASRASGGFNQPQHF | TGTGCCAGCAGAGCGTCAGGGGGATTCAATCAGCCCCAGCATTTT
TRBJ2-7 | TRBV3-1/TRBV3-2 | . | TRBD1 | CASRQGGGEQYF | TGTGCCAGCAGACAGGGGGGCGGAGAGCAGTACTTC
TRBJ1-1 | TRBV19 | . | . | CASSMGPRSAFF | TGTGCCAGTAGTATGGGCCCGAGATCAGCTTTCTTT
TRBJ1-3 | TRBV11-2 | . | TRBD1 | CASSLGQALSGNTIYF | TGTGCCAGCAGCCTGGGACAGGCCCTCTCTGGAAACACCATATATTTT
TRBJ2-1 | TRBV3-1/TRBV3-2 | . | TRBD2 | CASSQEASGRAGNEQFF | TGTGCCAGCAGCCAAGAGGCTAGCGGGAGGGCCGGGAATGAGCAGTTCTTC
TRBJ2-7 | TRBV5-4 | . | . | CASSPRPDSTYEQYF | TGTGCCAGCAGCCCGCGGCCGGACAGCACCTACGAGCAGTACTTC
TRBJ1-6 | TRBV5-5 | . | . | CASSPDSDSPLHF | TGTGCCAGCAGCCCCGACAGCGATTCACCCCTCCACTTT
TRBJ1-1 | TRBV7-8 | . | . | CASSLLGAVVSEAFF | TGTGCCAGCAGCTTATTGGGGGCGGTTGTCTCTGAAGCTTTCTTT
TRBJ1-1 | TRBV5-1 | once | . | CASSPGTGNTEAFF | TGCGCCAGCAGCCCCGGGACTGGGAACACTGAAGCTTTCTTT
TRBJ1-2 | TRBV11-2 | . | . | CASSKARESYGYTF | TGTGCCAGCAGCAAAGCCAGGGAAAGCTATGGCTACACCTTC
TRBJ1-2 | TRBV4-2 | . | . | CASSQAQGPTLANYGYTF | TGTGCCAGCAGCCAAGCTCAGGGCCCTACTCTAGCTAACTATGGCTACACCTTC
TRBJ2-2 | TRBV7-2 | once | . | CASSLDGRNTGELFF | TGTGCCAGCAGCTTAGACGGGAGGAACACCGGGGAGCTGTTTTTT
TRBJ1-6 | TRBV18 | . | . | CASSPPGGNSPLHF | TGTGCCAGCTCACCACCGGGGGGAAATTCACCCCTCCACTTT
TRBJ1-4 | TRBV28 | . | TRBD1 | CASTQRDRPFEKLFF | TGTGCCAGCACCCAAAGGGACAGGCCGTTCGAAAAACTGTTTTTT
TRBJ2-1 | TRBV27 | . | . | CASSVEANYLREQFF | TGTGCCAGCAGCGTAGAGGCAAATTATCTCCGGGAGCAGTTCTTC
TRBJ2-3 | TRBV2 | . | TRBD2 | CASSSGTTDRDTQYF | TGTGCCAGCAGTTCCGGGACTACGGATAGAGATACGCAGTATTTT
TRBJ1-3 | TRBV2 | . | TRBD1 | CASSQGGGNTIYF | TGTGCCAGCAGCCAGGGGGGTGGAAACACCATATATTTT
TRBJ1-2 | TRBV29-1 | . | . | CSVGDGGDYGYTF | TGCAGCGTTGGGGACGGAGGGGACTATGGCTACACCTTC
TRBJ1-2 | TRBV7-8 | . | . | CASSLEGSNYGYTF | TGTGCCAGCAGCTTGGAGGGGTCTAACTATGGCTACACCTTC
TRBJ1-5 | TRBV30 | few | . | CAWGISPNQPQHF | TGTGCCTGGGGGATTAGCCCCAATCAGCCCCAGCATTTT
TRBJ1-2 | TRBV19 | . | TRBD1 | CASSISQGDYGYTF | TGTGCCAGTAGTATATCTCAGGGGGACTATGGCTACACCTTC
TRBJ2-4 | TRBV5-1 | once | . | CASSAAGSKNIQYF | TGCGCCAGCAGCGCTGCGGGGTCCAAAAACATTCAGTACTTC
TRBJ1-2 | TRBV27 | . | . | CASKRGGRGYGYTF | TGTGCCAGCAAAAGAGGAGGGAGAGGCTATGGCTACACCTTC
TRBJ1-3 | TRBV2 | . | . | CASGGRGGGNTIYF | TGTGCCAGCGGTGGGAGAGGGGGTGGAAACACCATATATTTT
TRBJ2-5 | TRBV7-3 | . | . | CASSSSGAETQYF | TGTGCCAGCAGCTCCTCAGGGGCCGAGACCCAGTACTTC
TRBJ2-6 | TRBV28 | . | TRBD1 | CASSFPTTGGGGANVLTF | TGTGCCAGCAGTTTCCCAACCACAGGGGGCGGTGGGGCCAACGTCCTGACTTTC
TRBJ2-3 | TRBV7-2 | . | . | CASSPQATDTQYF | TGTGCCAGCAGCCCTCAGGCAACAGATACGCAGTATTTT
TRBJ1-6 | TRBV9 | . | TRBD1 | CASSVDPGQRNSPLHF | TGTGCCAGCAGCGTAGATCCGGGACAGCGTAATTCACCCCTCCACTTT
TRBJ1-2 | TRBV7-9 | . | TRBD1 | CASSGNPGTGVGRNYGYTF | TGTGCCAGCAGCGGAAACCCCGGGACAGGGGTCGGGAGAAACTATGGCTACACCTTC
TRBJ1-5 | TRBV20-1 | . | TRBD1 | CSASGTGGANQPQHF | TGCAGTGCTAGTGGGACAGGGGGAGCCAATCAGCCCCAGCATTTT
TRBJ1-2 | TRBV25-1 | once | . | CASSDNDRYGYTF | TGTGCCAGCAGTGACAATGACAGATATGGCTACACCTTC
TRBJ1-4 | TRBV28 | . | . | CASLTRASDEKLFF | TGTGCCAGCCTGACTAGGGCGAGTGATGAAAAACTGTTTTTT
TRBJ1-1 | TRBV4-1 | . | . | CASSQPGGWTEAFF | TGCGCCAGCAGCCAACCGGGAGGATGGACTGAAGCTTTCTTT
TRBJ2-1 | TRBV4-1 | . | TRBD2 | CASSQDLAGLYNEQFF | TGCGCCAGCAGCCAAGATCTAGCGGGACTGTACAATGAGCAGTTCTTC
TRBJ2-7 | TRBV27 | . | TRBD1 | CASSWGTGGFGEQYF | TGTGCCAGCAGCTGGGGGACAGGGGGATTCGGCGAGCAGTACTTC
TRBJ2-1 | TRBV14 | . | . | CASSQGGRGEQFF | TGTGCCAGCAGCCAAGGGGGTCGGGGGGAGCAGTTCTTC
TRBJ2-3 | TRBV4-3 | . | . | CASSTRGSRGGDTQYF | TGCGCCAGCAGCACTCGCGGGAGTAGGGGGGGAGATACGCAGTATTTT